This T cell receptor (beta chain) was found in a study of memory CD8 T cells in hepatitis C reinfection. Repertoires were generated with immunoSEQ multiplex PCR, while TCRdb's copy carries only in-frame clones and drops some. Of 44,000 or so clones listed, 88% are singletons. This sample's time point: peak reinfection, 3 to 8 weeks after reinfection detection. Sorted cells were sequenced directly ex vivo without any in vitro expansion. Donors were people who inject drugs in the Montreal HEPCO cohort. This CDR3 spans 15 amino acids. The V gene's germline CDR1 is SGHAT and CDR2 FQNNGV. Trimming pared 0 bases from V and 2 bases from J, leaving 7 bases between.

This clonotype originated in a man aged 18 to 29 with hepatitis C virus infection. Sequenced sample: naive CD8+ T cells sorted from blood. This chain connects TRBV11-2 to TRBJ1-4; D is undetermined. This CDR3 is CASSLDWRTNEKLFF. CDR3 in DNA: TGTGCCAGCAGCTTAGATTGGAGGACTAATGAAAAACTGTTTTTT.